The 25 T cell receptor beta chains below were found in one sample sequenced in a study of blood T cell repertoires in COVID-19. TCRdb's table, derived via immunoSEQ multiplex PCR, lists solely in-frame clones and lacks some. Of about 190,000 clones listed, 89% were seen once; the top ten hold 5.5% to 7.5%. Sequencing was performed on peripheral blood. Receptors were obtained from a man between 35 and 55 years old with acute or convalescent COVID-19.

The DNA of the CDR3 is TGTGCCAGCTCACCGCCTCCTGGGACAGGGAAAATAGATTCACCCCTCCACTTT. It translates to CASSPPPGTGKIDSPLHF. The chain links TRBV18 to TRBJ1-6, with 9 positions matching TRBD1. CDR1 KGHSH and CDR2 LQKENI come from the germline V gene. The V segment lost 3 bases and the J segment 8 bases; nucleotides outside the gene matches: 14. The CDR3 totals 18 residues.

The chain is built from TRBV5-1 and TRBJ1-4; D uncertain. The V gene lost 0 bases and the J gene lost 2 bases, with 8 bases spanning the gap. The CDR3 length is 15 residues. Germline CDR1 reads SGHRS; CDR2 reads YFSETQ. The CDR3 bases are TGCGCCAGCAGCTTGGATCGGGGTACTAATGAAAAACTGTTTTTT. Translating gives CASSLDRGTNEKLFF.

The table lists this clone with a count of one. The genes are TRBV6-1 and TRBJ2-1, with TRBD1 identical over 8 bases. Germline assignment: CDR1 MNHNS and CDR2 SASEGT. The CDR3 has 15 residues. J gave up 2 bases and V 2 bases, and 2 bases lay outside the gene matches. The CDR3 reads CASSEQGAAYNEQFF. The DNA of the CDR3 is TGTGCCAGCAGTGAACAGGGGGCTGCCTACAATGAGCAGTTCTTC.

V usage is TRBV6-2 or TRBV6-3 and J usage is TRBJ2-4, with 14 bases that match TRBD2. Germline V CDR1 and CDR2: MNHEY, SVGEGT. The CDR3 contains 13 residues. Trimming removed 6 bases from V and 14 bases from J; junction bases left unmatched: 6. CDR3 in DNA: TGTGCCAGCAGCGGGACTAGCGGGGGCCATAAGTACTTC. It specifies CASSGTSGGHKYF.

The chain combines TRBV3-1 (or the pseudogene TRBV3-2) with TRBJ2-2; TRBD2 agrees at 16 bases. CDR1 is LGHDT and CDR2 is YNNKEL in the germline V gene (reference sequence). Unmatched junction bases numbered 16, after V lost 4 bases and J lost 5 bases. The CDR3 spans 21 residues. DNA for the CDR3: TGTGCCAGCAGCCCGGGCCCCCCCGGGACTAGCGGGGGGGCCTGGACCGGGGAGCTGTTTTTT. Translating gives CASSPGPPGTSGGAWTGELFF.

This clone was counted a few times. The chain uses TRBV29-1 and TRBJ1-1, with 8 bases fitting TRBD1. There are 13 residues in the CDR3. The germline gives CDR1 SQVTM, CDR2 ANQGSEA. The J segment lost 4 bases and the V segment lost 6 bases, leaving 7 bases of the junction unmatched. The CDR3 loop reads CSVSTTGVTEAFF. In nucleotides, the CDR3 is TGCAGCGTCTCGACGACAGGGGTCACTGAAGCTTTCTTT.

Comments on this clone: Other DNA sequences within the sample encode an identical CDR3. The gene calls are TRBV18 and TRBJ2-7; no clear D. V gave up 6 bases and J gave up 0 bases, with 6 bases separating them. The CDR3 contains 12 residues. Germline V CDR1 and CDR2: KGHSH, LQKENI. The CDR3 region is CASSPSSYEQYF. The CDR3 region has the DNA TGTGCCAGCTCCCCGAGCTCCTACGAGCAGTACTTC.

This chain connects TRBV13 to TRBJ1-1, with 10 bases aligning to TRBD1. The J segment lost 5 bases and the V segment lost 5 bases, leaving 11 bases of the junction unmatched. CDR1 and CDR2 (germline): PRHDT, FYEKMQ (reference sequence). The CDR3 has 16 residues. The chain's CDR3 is CASSPRTGQGLTEAFF. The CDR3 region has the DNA TGTGCCAGCAGCCCCAGGACGGGACAGGGGTTAACTGAAGCTTTCTTT.

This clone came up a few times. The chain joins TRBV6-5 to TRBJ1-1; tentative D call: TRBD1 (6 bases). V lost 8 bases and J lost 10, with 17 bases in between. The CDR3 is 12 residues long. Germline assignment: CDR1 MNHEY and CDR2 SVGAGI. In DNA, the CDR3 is TGTGCCAGCCGACGACAGGCGAGGGGAGCTTTCTTT. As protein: CASRRQARGAFF.

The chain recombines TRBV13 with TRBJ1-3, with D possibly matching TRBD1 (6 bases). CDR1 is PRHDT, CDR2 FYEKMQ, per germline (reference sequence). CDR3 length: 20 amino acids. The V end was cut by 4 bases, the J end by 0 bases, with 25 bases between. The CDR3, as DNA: TGTGCCAGCAGCTCACTTAGAGGGGACCCGACAGGTTACTCTGGAAACACCATATATTTT. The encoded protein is CASSSLRGDPTGYSGNTIYF. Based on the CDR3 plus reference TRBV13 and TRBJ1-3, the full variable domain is AAGVIQSPRHLIKEKRETATLKCYPIPRHDTVYWYQQGPGQDPQFLISFYEKMQSDKGSIPDRFSAQQFSDYHSELNMSSLELGDSALYFCASSSLRGDPTGYSGNTIYFGEGSWLTVV.

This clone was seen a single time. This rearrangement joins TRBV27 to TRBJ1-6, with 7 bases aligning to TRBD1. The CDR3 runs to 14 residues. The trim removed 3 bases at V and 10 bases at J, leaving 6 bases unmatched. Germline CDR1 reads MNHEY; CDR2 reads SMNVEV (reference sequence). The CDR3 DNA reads TGTGCCAGCAGTTTCAGGGGGGCAGGATCACCCCTCCACTTT. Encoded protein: CASSFRGAGSPLHF.

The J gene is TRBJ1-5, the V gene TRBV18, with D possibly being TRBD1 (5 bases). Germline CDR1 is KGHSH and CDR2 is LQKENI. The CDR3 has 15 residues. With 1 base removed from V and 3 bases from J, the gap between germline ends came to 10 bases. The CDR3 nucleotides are TGTGCCAGCTCACCACAGCCAGGGCACAATCAGCCCCAGCATTTT. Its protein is CASSPQPGHNQPQHF.

The CDR3 protein is CASSIGGGRGTDTQYF. DNA for the CDR3: TGTGCCAGTAGTATAGGGGGAGGTCGGGGCACAGATACGCAGTATTTT. The V and J genes are TRBV19 and TRBJ2-3, with a weak D call TRBD2 (6 bases). This CDR3 has 16 amino acids. V was clipped by 1 base and J by 1 base, with 12 bases between them. The germline V gene encodes CDR1 LNHDA and CDR2 SQIVND (reference sequence).

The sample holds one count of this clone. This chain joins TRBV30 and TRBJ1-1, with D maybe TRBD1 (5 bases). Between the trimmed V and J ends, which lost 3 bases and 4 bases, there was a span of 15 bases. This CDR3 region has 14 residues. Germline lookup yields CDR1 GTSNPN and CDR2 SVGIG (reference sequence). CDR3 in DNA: TGTGCCTGGAGAGTGGGGCTCGGGGGCACTGAAGCTTTCTTT. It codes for CAWRVGLGGTEAFF.

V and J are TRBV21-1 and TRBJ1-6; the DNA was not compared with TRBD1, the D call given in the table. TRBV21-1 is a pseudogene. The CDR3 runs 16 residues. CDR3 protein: CASSSPDRLADSPLHF. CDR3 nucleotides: TGTGCCAGCAGCAGCCCGGACAGACTTGCCGATTCACCCCTCCACTTT.

The CDR3: CASSPVGGSTDTQYF. Written as DNA, the CDR3 is TGTGCCAGCTCACCGGTCGGGGGGAGCACAGATACGCAGTATTTT. The chain is built from TRBV18 and TRBJ2-3; 7 bases align to TRBD2. The germline gives CDR1 KGHSH, CDR2 LQKENI. The CDR3 covers 15 residues. V was clipped by 3 bases and J by 0 bases; unmatched bases: 3.

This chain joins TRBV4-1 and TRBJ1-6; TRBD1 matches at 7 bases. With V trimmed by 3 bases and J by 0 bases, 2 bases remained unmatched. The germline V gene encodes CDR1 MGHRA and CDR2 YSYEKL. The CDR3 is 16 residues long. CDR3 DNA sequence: TGCGCCAGCAGCCAGACAGGGAGCTCCTATAATTCACCCCTCCACTTT. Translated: CASSQTGSSYNSPLHF.

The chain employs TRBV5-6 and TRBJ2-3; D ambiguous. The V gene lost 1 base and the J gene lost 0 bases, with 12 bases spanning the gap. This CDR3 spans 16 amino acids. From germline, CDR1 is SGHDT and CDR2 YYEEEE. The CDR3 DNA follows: TGTGCCAGCAGCTTGTTCTCTCAGTCTAGCACAGATACGCAGTATTTT. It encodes CASSLFSQSSTDTQYF.

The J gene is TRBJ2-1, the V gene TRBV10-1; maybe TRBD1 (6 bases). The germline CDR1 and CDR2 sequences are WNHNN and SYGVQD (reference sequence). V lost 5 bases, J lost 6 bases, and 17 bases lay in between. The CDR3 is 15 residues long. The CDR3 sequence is CASSSAGAAPNEQFF. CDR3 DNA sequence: TGCGCCAGCAGTAGCGCAGGGGCGGCCCCCAATGAGCAGTTCTTC.

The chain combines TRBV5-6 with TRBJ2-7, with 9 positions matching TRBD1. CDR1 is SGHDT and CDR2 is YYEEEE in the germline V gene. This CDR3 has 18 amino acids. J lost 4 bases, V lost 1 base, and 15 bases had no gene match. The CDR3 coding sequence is TGTGCCAGCAGCTTGAGTTTAGTGACGTGGGGGACAGGGTACGAGCAGTACTTC. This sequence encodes CASSLSLVTWGTGYEQYF.

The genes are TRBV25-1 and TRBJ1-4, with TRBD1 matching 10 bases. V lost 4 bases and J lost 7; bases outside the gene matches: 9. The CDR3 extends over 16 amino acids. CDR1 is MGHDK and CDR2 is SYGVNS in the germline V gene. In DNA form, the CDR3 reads TGTGCCAGCAGTGGGTACCGGGACAGGGGAGGTGAAAAACTGTTTTTT. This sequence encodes CASSGYRDRGGEKLFF. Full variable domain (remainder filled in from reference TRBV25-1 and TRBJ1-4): EADIYQTPRYLVIGTGKKITLECSQTMGHDKMYWYQQDPGMELHLIHYSYGVNSTEKGDLSSESTVSRIRTEHFPLTLESARPSHTSQYLCASSGYRDRGGEKLFFGSGTQLSVL.

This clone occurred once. This CDR3 reads CASSLNGHNTEAFF. CDR3 DNA sequence: TGTGCCAGCAGTTTAAATGGGCATAACACTGAAGCTTTCTTT. V is TRBV27 and J is TRBJ1-1, with no clear D. Germline CDR1 and CDR2: MNHEY and SMNVEV (reference sequence). The CDR3 spans 14 residues. V dropped 2 bases and J dropped 2 bases, with 9 bases sitting between them.

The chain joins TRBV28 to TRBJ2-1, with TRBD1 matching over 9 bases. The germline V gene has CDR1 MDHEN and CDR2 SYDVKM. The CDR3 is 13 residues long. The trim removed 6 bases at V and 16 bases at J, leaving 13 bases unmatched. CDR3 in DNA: TGTGCCAGCAGCCCGATACCGGGACAGGGACAATTCTTC. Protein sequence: CASSPIPGQGQFF. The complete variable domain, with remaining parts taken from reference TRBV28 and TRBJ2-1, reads DVKVTQSSRYLVKRTGEKVFLECVQDMDHENMFWYRQDPGLGLRLIYFSYDVKMKEKGDIPEGYSVSREKKERFSLILESASTNQTSMYLCASSPIPGQGQFFGPGTRLTVL.

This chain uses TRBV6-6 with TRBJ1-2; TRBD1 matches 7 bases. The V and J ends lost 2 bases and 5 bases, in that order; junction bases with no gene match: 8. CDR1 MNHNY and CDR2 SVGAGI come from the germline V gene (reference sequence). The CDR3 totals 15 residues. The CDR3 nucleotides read TGTGCCAGCAGTTACACCGGACAGGTCGGTTATGGCTACACCTTC. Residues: CASSYTGQVGYGYTF.

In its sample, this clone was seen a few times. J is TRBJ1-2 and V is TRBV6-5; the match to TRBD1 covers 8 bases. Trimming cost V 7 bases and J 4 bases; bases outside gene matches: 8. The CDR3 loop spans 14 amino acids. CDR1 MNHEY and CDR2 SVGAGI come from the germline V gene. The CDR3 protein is CASKDRVWVYGYTF. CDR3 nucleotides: TGTGCCAGCAAGGACAGGGTGTGGGTCTATGGCTACACCTTC.